The 32 T cell receptor beta chains in this list originate from one sample, sequenced in a study of blood T cell repertoires in COVID-19. TCRdb's table, derived via immunoSEQ multiplex PCR, lists solely in-frame clones and lacks some. Among over 85,000 clones listed, just under 90% were seen once. Specimen: peripheral blood. These receptors were obtained from a human donor in a cohort sampled during active COVID-19.

The chain uses TRBV19 and TRBJ2-1, with TRBD2 matching 14 bases. With V trimmed by 6 bases and J by 1 base, 5 bases remained unmatched. Germline lookup yields CDR1 LNHDA and CDR2 SQIVND (reference sequence). The CDR3 covers 17 residues. The CDR3 loop reads CASRGLAGAVSYNEQFF. For the CDR3, the DNA is TGTGCCAGTAGGGGACTAGCGGGAGCGGTGTCCTACAATGAGCAGTTCTTC.

V is TRBV27 and J is TRBJ1-5, with D maybe TRBD1 (6 bases). V was trimmed by 5 bases and J by 7 bases, leaving 21 bases between them. CDR1 is MNHEY, CDR2 SMNVEV, per germline (reference sequence). This CDR3 is built from 16 residues. The CDR3 spells CASSPRKQGVDQPQHF. The CDR3 DNA reads as TGTGCCAGCAGTCCCAGAAAACAGGGTGTTGACCAGCCCCAGCATTTT.

The V gene is TRBV29-1, the J gene TRBJ2-7, with 13 positions matching TRBD2. The CDR3 sequence is 16 residues long. V shed 5 bases, J shed 0 bases, and the junction held 7 bases outside the gene matches. Germline lookup yields CDR1 SQVTM and CDR2 ANQGSEA. The CDR3 region has the DNA TGCAGCGTTCTCGGGACTAGCGGGACCAGCTCCTACGAGCAGTACTTC. This codes for CSVLGTSGTSSYEQYF.

This chain uses TRBV7-8 with TRBJ1-4, with 7 bases fitting TRBD1. The V and J ends lost 3 bases and 4 bases, in that order; junction bases with no gene match: 5. CDR3 length equals 15 residues. Per the germline V gene, CDR1 is SGHVS and CDR2 is FQNEAQ. The CDR3 loop is CASSLMTGFNEKLFF. CDR3 coding DNA: TGTGCCAGCAGCTTGATGACAGGGTTTAATGAAAAACTGTTTTTT. Full variable domain (missing parts from reference TRBV7-8 and TRBJ1-4): GAGVSQSPRYKVAKRGQDVALRCDPISGHVSLFWYQQALGQGPEFLTYFQNEAQLDKSGLPSDRFFAERPEGSVSTLKIQRTQQEDSAVYLCASSLMTGFNEKLFFGSGTQLSVL.

The chain links TRBV15 to TRBJ1-2, with D maybe TRBD1 (5 bases). The germline V gene has CDR1 LNHNV and CDR2 YYDKDF (reference sequence). V lost 1 base to trimming and J lost 6 bases, with 12 bases between them. The CDR3 is 14 residues long. In DNA, the CDR3 is TGTGCCACCAGCAGAGGAACAGGACGGGATGGCTACACCTTC. Translated: CATSRGTGRDGYTF. Supplemented by reference TRBV15 and TRBJ1-2, the full variable domain reads DAMVIQNPRYQVTQFGKPVTLSCSQTLNHNVMYWYQQKSSQAPKLLFHYYDKDFNNEADTPDNFQSRRPNTSFCFLDIRSPGLGDTAMYLCATSRGTGRDGYTFGSGTRLTVV.

This chain connects TRBV5-1 to TRBJ2-1; tentative D call: TRBD1 (6 bases). Germline V CDR1 and CDR2: SGHRS, YFSETQ. CDR3 length: 15 residues. V lost 4 bases and J lost 9, with 20 bases in between. Here the CDR3 reads CASSNTGLRTGEQFF. In DNA, the CDR3 is TGCGCCAGCAGCAATACAGGGCTTCGAACTGGTGAGCAGTTCTTC.

The chain uses TRBV29-1 and TRBJ1-1, with D unclear. The CDR3 totals 14 residues. Looked up from germline, CDR1 is SQVTM and CDR2 is ANQGSEA. Trimming removed 4 bases at V and 0 bases at J, with 12 bases between. The CDR3 coding sequence is TGCAGCGTTGGGCAGGTTAACATGAACACTGAAGCTTTCTTT. This encodes CSVGQVNMNTEAFF.

The V call is TRBV20-1, the J call TRBJ2-7, with D maybe TRBD2 (5 bases). The CDR3 covers 11 residues. CDR1 DFQATT and CDR2 SNEGSKA come from the germline V gene (reference sequence). Trimming stripped 6 bases from V and 4 bases from J, with 10 bases between. The CDR3 is CSADYKYEQYF. The CDR3 DNA sequence: TGCAGTGCCGACTACAAGTACGAGCAGTACTTC.

Only a few counts were recorded for this clone. The V call is TRBV13, the J call TRBJ2-3, with 7 bases lining up with TRBD2. Unmatched junction bases numbered 6, after V lost 2 bases and J lost 1 base. The CDR3 covers 16 residues. Germline V gene lookup returns CDR1 PRHDT and CDR2 FYEKMQ (reference sequence). CDR3 DNA sequence: TGTGCCAGCAGCTTAAGGCGGGAGAGGGGCACAGATACGCAGTATTTT. Translation: CASSLRRERGTDTQYF.

The J gene is TRBJ2-1, the V gene TRBV18; D perhaps matches TRBD1 (6 bases). The ends were cut back, 3 bases at V and 5 bases at J, with 14 bases in the middle. Germline V gives CDR1 KGHSH, CDR2 LQKENI. The CDR3 is made up of 15 amino acids. CDR3: CASSPPIDRHNEQFF. Here the CDR3 DNA reads TGTGCCAGCTCACCTCCCATCGACAGGCACAATGAGCAGTTCTTC.

The CDR3 here is CSVTRGTGAHEQYF. For the CDR3, the DNA is TGCAGCGTAACGCGCGGGACAGGAGCCCACGAGCAGTACTTC. The chain couples TRBV29-1 to TRBJ2-7, with 8 bases that match TRBD1. With 6 bases clipped from V and 5 bases from J, the junction kept 12 bases outside the gene matches. CDR3 size: 14 residues. The germline V gene has CDR1 SQVTM and CDR2 ANQGSEA.

This chain connects TRBV11-1 to TRBJ1-6; TRBD1 aligns across 7 bases. After removal of 5 bases from V and 5 bases from J, the junction contained 3 bases not matched to a gene. CDR1 and CDR2 from the germline V gene are SGHAT and FQDESV (reference sequence). CDR3 length: 14 residues. The CDR3 DNA sequence: TGTGCCAGCAGCCGGACAGGAAATAATTCACCCCTCCACTTT. Translating gives CASSRTGNNSPLHF.

This chain uses TRBV3-1 (or the pseudogene TRBV3-2) with TRBJ2-3; tentatively, D is TRBD2 (6 bases). The CDR3 extends over 18 amino acids. The V gene's germline CDR1 is LGHDT and CDR2 YNNKEL (reference sequence). V dropped 0 bases and J dropped 7 bases, with 23 bases sitting between them. The CDR3 sequence: CASSQEGPPPGDSNTQYF. The CDR3 DNA reads TGTGCCAGCAGCCAAGAGGGGCCTCCCCCCGGGGACTCCAATACGCAGTATTTT.

The J gene is TRBJ1-6, the V gene TRBV4-1, with D possibly TRBD1 on 5 matching bases. This CDR3 comprises 15 residues. CDR1 and CDR2 from the germline V gene are MGHRA and YSYEKL. V was cut by 2 bases and J by 10 bases, with 15 bases left in between. CDR3 in DNA: TGCGCCAGCAGCCAATTTCAGGGAACAGGCTCACCCCTCCACTTT. This sequence encodes CASSQFQGTGSPLHF.

The chain is built from TRBV3-1 (or the pseudogene TRBV3-2) and TRBJ2-2; D is possibly TRBD2 (6 bases). The V gene lost 1 base and the J gene lost 6 bases, with 6 bases spanning the gap. The CDR3 runs 13 residues. Germline CDR1 is LGHDT and CDR2 is YNNKEL (reference sequence). The CDR3 DNA sequence: TGTGCCAGCAGCCAAGGGAGGGCCGGGGAGCTGTTTTTT. It encodes CASSQGRAGELFF.

The rearrangement uses TRBV2 and TRBJ1-2; TRBD1 is a possible D gene (5 bases). Trimming pared 2 bases from V and 4 bases from J, leaving 14 bases between. CDR1 is SNHLY and CDR2 is FYNNEI in the germline V gene. This CDR3 has 15 amino acids. In DNA, the CDR3 is TGTGCCAGCAGTGAAACGAGGGTCGGGGGCTATGGCTACACCTTC. Translated: CASSETRVGGYGYTF.

The chain carries TRBV28 and TRBJ2-3; 7 bases are a match to TRBD2. J lost 0 bases, V lost 3 bases, and 0 bases had no gene match. The length of the CDR3 is 14 residues. Germline CDR1 MDHEN, CDR2 SYDVKM. The CDR3, as DNA: TGTGCCAGCAGTTTTAGCGGGAGCACAGATACGCAGTATTTT. Translating it yields CASSFSGSTDTQYF.

This sequence joins TRBV3-1 (or the pseudogene TRBV3-2) and TRBJ2-1, with 10 bases that match TRBD2. Germline CDR1 is LGHDT and CDR2 is YNNKEL (reference sequence). V lost 4 bases, J lost 6 bases, and 12 bases stayed unmatched. The CDR3 covers 17 residues. CDR3 residues: CASSLGGASGGINEQFF. As DNA, the CDR3 is TGTGCCAGCAGCCTCGGGGGGGCTAGCGGGGGTATCAATGAGCAGTTCTTC.

The rearrangement uses TRBV13 and TRBJ2-7; 13 positions agree with TRBD2. Germline values: CDR1 PRHDT, CDR2 FYEKMQ (reference sequence). The CDR3 loop spans 14 amino acids. The J segment lost 4 bases and the V segment lost 5 bases, leaving 2 bases of the junction unmatched. CDR3 protein: CASSETSGGYEQYF. In nucleotides, the CDR3 is TGTGCCAGCAGCGAGACTAGCGGGGGGTACGAGCAGTACTTC.

The J gene is TRBJ2-5, the V gene TRBV5-1, with TRBD2 identical over 11 bases. The V segment lost 1 base and the J segment 5 bases; nucleotides outside the gene matches: 13. Germline CDR1 is SGHRS and CDR2 is YFSETQ. The CDR3 is 18 amino acids. DNA of the CDR3: TGCGCCAGCAGCTTGTTCCTAGCGGGAGGCATCCGGGGGGAGACCCAGTACTTC. This sequence encodes CASSLFLAGGIRGETQYF.

J is TRBJ2-1 and V is TRBV27, with TRBD1 as a possible D gene (6 bases). Trimming removed 6 bases at V and 0 bases at J, with 12 bases between. CDR1 and CDR2 (germline): MNHEY, SMNVEV (reference sequence). The CDR3 sequence is 15 residues long. In nucleotides, the CDR3 is TGTGCCAGCAGGTCCACAGGGTACTCCTACAATGAGCAGTTCTTC. This encodes CASRSTGYSYNEQFF.

The chain joins TRBV18 to TRBJ2-3; TRBD1 matches 8 bases. The CDR3 covers 13 residues. Per the germline V gene, CDR1 is KGHSH and CDR2 is LQKENI. Germline trimming cut 4 bases from V and 4 bases from J; bases unmatched to any gene: 1. Here the CDR3 DNA reads TGTGCCAGCTCACAGGACAGGGCAGATACGCAGTATTTT. It specifies CASSQDRADTQYF.

This chain joins TRBV4-1 and TRBJ1-5; TRBD1 matches 11 bases. The V segment lost 0 bases and the J segment 6 bases; nucleotides outside the gene matches: 4. The CDR3 consists of 16 residues. CDR1 and CDR2 (germline): MGHRA, YSYEKL. The DNA of the CDR3 is TGCGCCAGCAGCCAAGATTGGGGACAGGGGGTTCAGCCCCAGCATTTT. Amino acids: CASSQDWGQGVQPQHF.

The chain employs TRBV19 and TRBJ1-6; 7 bases line up with TRBD1. Germline lookup yields CDR1 LNHDA and CDR2 SQIVND (reference sequence). V shed 4 bases and J 7 bases; nucleotides not matched to a gene: 10. The CDR3 spans 16 residues. The CDR3 nucleotides read TGTGCCAGTAGTACGGGGCCGGCAGGGGGGAATTCACCCCTCCACTTT. It yields the protein CASSTGPAGGNSPLHF.

CDR3 nucleotide sequence: TGTGCCAGCAGTTTAAAGGGACTAGCGGGCGGTTCCTACAATGAGCAGTTCTTC. As protein: CASSLKGLAGGSYNEQFF. This sequence joins TRBV27 and TRBJ2-1, with 12 bases lining up with TRBD2. With V trimmed by 2 bases and J by 1 base, 6 bases remained unmatched. Looked up from germline, CDR1 is MNHEY and CDR2 is SMNVEV (reference sequence). The CDR3 is 18 amino acids.

This clone showed up just a few times. V and J are TRBV10-1 and TRBJ2-7; TRBD1 agrees at 7 bases. Germline trimming cut 4 bases from V and 3 bases from J; bases unmatched to any gene: 0. Germline CDR1 is WNHNN and CDR2 is SYGVQD (reference sequence). This CDR3 spans 12 amino acids. The CDR3 sequence: CASSAGGYEQYF. Here the CDR3 DNA reads TGCGCCAGCAGTGCAGGGGGCTACGAGCAGTACTTC.

This chain uses TRBV12-3 or TRBV12-4 with TRBJ2-1; D call uncertain. Trimming stripped 1 base from V and 5 bases from J, with 6 bases between. This CDR3 has 13 amino acids. CDR3 nucleotide sequence: TGTGCCAGCAGTTTAGGTCTCGACAATGAGCAGTTCTTC. Its translation is CASSLGLDNEQFF.

The CDR3 DNA is TGTGCCAGCATGTTGGCGCCCGGGGAGACCCAGTACTTC. It yields the protein CASMLAPGETQYF. This chain connects TRBV11-2 to TRBJ2-5, with no clear D. Trimming took off 7 bases at V and 5 bases at J, with 14 bases between the two ends. This CDR3 comprises 13 residues. The germline gives CDR1 SGHAT, CDR2 FQNNGV.

This sequence joins TRBV24-1 and TRBJ2-1, with D possibly TRBD1 on 6 matching bases. V lost 2 bases and J lost 2, with 15 bases in between. From germline, CDR1 is KGHDR and CDR2 SFDVKD. The CDR3 loop spans 17 amino acids. This CDR3 is CATSDSTGMRAYNEQFF. The CDR3, as DNA: TGTGCCACCAGTGATTCTACAGGGATGAGGGCCTACAATGAGCAGTTCTTC.

This rearrangement joins TRBV5-4 to TRBJ1-2; 7 positions agree with TRBD1. Per the germline V gene, CDR1 is SGHNT and CDR2 is YYREEE (reference sequence). CDR3 length equals 14 residues. The V gene end was trimmed by 2 bases and the J gene end by 7 bases; junction bases not matched to a gene: 8. DNA of the CDR3: TGTGCCAGCAGCTTAATACAGGGGAGTGGTGGCTACACCTTC. Translating gives CASSLIQGSGGYTF.

This chain links TRBV15 with TRBJ2-1; 8 bases agree with TRBD1. The CDR3 has 15 residues. In germline, CDR1 is LNHNV, CDR2 YYDKDF (reference sequence). V lost 0 bases to trimming and J lost 4 bases; unmatched junction nucleotides: 2. The CDR3 loop is CATSREQGGYNEQFF. Written as DNA, the CDR3 is TGTGCCACCAGCAGAGAACAGGGGGGTTACAATGAGCAGTTCTTC.

The chain recombines TRBV14 with TRBJ1-1, with D unresolved. The CDR3 sequence is 13 residues long. Germline V gene sequence: CDR1 SGHDN, CDR2 FVKESK. The V end was cut by 5 bases, the J end by 10 bases, with 17 bases between. The CDR3: CASSTHGYYAAFF. The CDR3 DNA reads TGTGCCAGCAGCACTCACGGGTACTACGCAGCTTTCTTT.